The 31 T cell receptor beta chains below come from one sample, sequenced in a study of CD8+ T cells in alopecia areata. cDNA prepared by RNA extraction and subsequent reverse transcription served as the template for sequencing. Clones were read by immunoSEQ multiplex PCR, and TCRdb kept only the in-frame ones, dropping some. The table has approximately 57,000 clones, about 96% seen once. The sample consisted of CD8+ T cells sorted from blood, taken at week 0. The receptors stem from a human donor with alopecia areata.

V usage is TRBV19 and J usage is TRBJ1-1; TRBD1 might be the D (6 bases). CDR3 size: 13 residues. Germline V CDR1 and CDR2: LNHDA, SQIVND (reference sequence). V lost 6 bases, J lost 5 bases, and 13 bases lay in between. The CDR3 nucleotides are TGTGCCAGTAGAACCGGGGGGGCAACTGAAGCTTTCTTT. Amino acids: CASRTGGATEAFF.

This sequence joins TRBV29-1 and TRBJ2-1; tentative D call: TRBD1 (7 bases). CDR1 is SQVTM, CDR2 ANQGSEA, per germline. The CDR3 runs 18 residues. Trimming removed 3 bases at V and 0 bases at J, with 21 bases between. In nucleotides, the CDR3 is TGCAGCGTTGACACAGGGGCGACTAGTGGGATCTCCTACAATGAGCAGTTCTTC. Its translation: CSVDTGATSGISYNEQFF.

The chain recombines TRBV15 with TRBJ2-5; tentatively, D is TRBD2 (5 bases). The CDR3 is 13 amino acids. V was cut by 2 bases and J by 2 bases, with 6 bases left in between. CDR1 is LNHNV, CDR2 YYDKDF, per germline (reference sequence). DNA for the CDR3: TGTGCCACCAGCAGACCGGGACAAGAGACCCAGTACTTC. Translation gives CATSRPGQETQYF.

The chain couples TRBV9 to TRBJ2-1; tentative D call: TRBD1 (5 bases). The germline V and J ends were trimmed by 4 bases and 0 bases, with 14 bases remaining between them. Germline V gives CDR1 SGDLS, CDR2 YYNGEE. CDR3 length equals 16 residues. CDR3 coding DNA: TGTGCCAGCAGCACCAGTTGGGGCCGCTCCTACAATGAGCAGTTCTTC. The encoded protein is CASSTSWGRSYNEQFF.

V is TRBV29-1 and J is TRBJ2-5; D gene ambiguous. V was clipped by 4 bases and J by 2 bases, with 23 bases between them. The germline gives CDR1 SQVTM, CDR2 ANQGSEA. The CDR3 extends over 17 amino acids. The chain's CDR3 is CSVGSGWLVLGQETQYF. CDR3 coding DNA: TGCAGCGTTGGTTCCGGGTGGCTAGTCCTAGGGCAAGAGACCCAGTACTTC. Filled out from reference TRBV29-1 and TRBJ2-5, the complete variable domain reads SAVISQKPSRDICQRGTSLTIQCQVDSQVTMMFWYRQQPGQSLTLIATANQGSEATYESGFVIDKFPISRPNLTFSTLTVSNMSPEDSSIYLCSVGSGWLVLGQETQYFGPGTRLLVL.

J is TRBJ1-2 and V is TRBV5-4; D is uncertain. Germline V gene data show CDR1 as SGHNT and CDR2 as YYREEE (reference sequence). This CDR3 region has 13 residues. V was clipped by 5 bases and J by 5 bases, with 13 bases between them. CDR3 residues: CASSFGREYGYTF. For the CDR3, the DNA is TGTGCCAGCAGTTTTGGACGGGAATATGGCTACACCTTC.

The rearrangement links TRBV29-1 to TRBJ2-5; 10 bases match TRBD2. The CDR3 is 11 residues long. The germline V gene encodes CDR1 SQVTM and CDR2 ANQGSEA. In DNA form, the CDR3 reads TGCAGTACTAGCGGGGATAAGACCCAGTACTTC. It codes for CSTSGDKTQYF.

The chain employs TRBV5-1 and TRBJ2-1, with D perhaps TRBD1 (6 bases). This CDR3 contains 15 residues. Germline assignment: CDR1 SGHRS and CDR2 YFSETQ. Trimming took off 3 bases at V and 3 bases at J, with 13 bases between the two ends. DNA of the CDR3: TGCGCCAGCAGCTACCGTGGGGGCCGCTACAATGAGCAGTTCTTC. This sequence encodes CASSYRGGRYNEQFF.

V and J are TRBV7-8 and TRBJ2-3; D remains ambiguous. CDR1 is SGHVS, CDR2 FQNEAQ, per germline. Trimming left V 1 base short and J 0 bases short, with 8 bases between. The CDR3 is 15 amino acids. Here the CDR3 DNA reads TGTGCCAGCAGCTTAGTTCCTTCCAGCACAGATACGCAGTATTTT. As protein: CASSLVPSSTDTQYF.

The CDR3 region is CASSESLPAGELFF. CDR3 in DNA: TGCGCCAGCAGTGAGTCCTTACCGGCCGGGGAGCTGTTTTTT. J is TRBJ2-2 and V is TRBV10-2; D gene unclear. The V gene's germline CDR1 is WSHSY and CDR2 SAAADI. V lost 0 bases and J 6 bases, leaving 8 bases between the germline ends. The length of the CDR3 is 14 residues.

V usage is TRBV27 and J usage is TRBJ2-1; D is perhaps TRBD2 (6 bases). V lost 3 bases, J lost 10 bases, and 13 bases lay in between. Germline V gene data show CDR1 as MNHEY and CDR2 as SMNVEV (reference sequence). The CDR3 runs to 13 residues. The CDR3 protein is CASSLDRGIEQFF. CDR3 bases: TGTGCCAGCAGTTTGGACCGGGGGATCGAGCAGTTCTTC.

The CDR3 region has the DNA TGTGCCAGCAGGGACACTGCGCAGTATTTT. Protein: CASRDTAQYF. The chain employs TRBV2 and TRBJ2-3; D is possibly TRBD1 (5 bases). The CDR3 sequence is 10 residues long. Germline CDR1 reads SNHLY; CDR2 reads FYNNEI. The V end was cut by 6 bases, the J end by 10 bases, with 8 bases between.

The J gene is TRBJ2-5, the V gene TRBV19; 10 bases line up with TRBD1. V dropped 3 bases and J dropped 4; count of bases not matched to a gene: 11. Germline lookup yields CDR1 LNHDA and CDR2 SQIVND (reference sequence). The CDR3 contains 17 residues. Here the CDR3 reads CASSIGQGVVAGETQYF. DNA for the CDR3: TGTGCCAGTAGTATTGGACAGGGGGTTGTAGCTGGAGAGACCCAGTACTTC.

The rearrangement links TRBV7-2 to TRBJ2-5; 9 nucleotides line up with TRBD2. The CDR3 contains 15 residues. Germline loops: CDR1 SGHTA, CDR2 FQGNSA. The V and J ends lost 4 bases and 2 bases, in that order; junction bases with no gene match: 5. The CDR3 region has the DNA TGTGCCAGCAGCTGGGCGGGGGGGATTCAAGAGACCCAGTACTTC. Translated: CASSWAGGIQETQYF.

As DNA, the CDR3 is TGTGCCAGCTCACCGGAGACGGACAGCTACGAGCAGTACTTC. This codes for CASSPETDSYEQYF. V and J are TRBV18 and TRBJ2-5; possibly TRBD1 for D (6 bases). The better agreement between TRBJ2-7 and the DNA end casts doubt on the J call. This CDR3 region has 14 residues. Germline values: CDR1 KGHSH, CDR2 LQKENI.

The chain uses TRBV30 and TRBJ2-5; D is perhaps TRBD1 (6 bases). Trimming shortened V by 3 bases and J by 1 base, and 12 bases separated the two germline ends. CDR3 length: 14 amino acids. Germline lookup yields CDR1 GTSNPN and CDR2 SVGIG (reference sequence). CDR3 sequence reads: CAWSPGVGQETQYF. The CDR3 region has the DNA TGTGCCTGGAGCCCAGGGGTAGGCCAAGAGACCCAGTACTTC.

The chain uses TRBV19 and TRBJ2-7; maybe TRBD2 (6 bases). Germline V gives CDR1 LNHDA, CDR2 SQIVND (reference sequence). The V end lost 5 bases, the J end lost 3 bases, and 11 bases lay between the germline ends. The CDR3 is 13 residues long. In DNA, the CDR3 is TGTGCCAGTAGTTGGGGAGGAGACTACGAGCAGTACTTC. Translating gives CASSWGGDYEQYF.

The chain employs TRBV23-1 and TRBJ1-1, with D tentatively TRBD1 (6 bases). TRBV23-1 is an ORF; its function is uncertain. V shed 4 bases and J shed 0 bases, with 9 bases lying between them. This CDR3 is 14 amino acids long. The CDR3 spells CASSRRTVNTEAFF. The CDR3 DNA follows: TGCGCCAGCAGTCGGAGGACAGTGAACACTGAAGCTTTCTTT.

J is TRBJ2-1 and V is TRBV19, with D unresolved. Germline loops: CDR1 LNHDA, CDR2 SQIVND (reference sequence). V lost 3 bases to trimming and J lost 5 bases, with 14 bases between them. The CDR3 spans 15 residues. CDR3 amino acids: CASSIQFQLNNEQFF. The CDR3 DNA is TGTGCCAGTAGTATCCAATTTCAACTCAACAATGAGCAGTTCTTC.

V gene TRBV15 combines with J gene TRBJ2-3; TRBD1 aligns across 12 bases. Trimming at V came to 5 bases and at J to 5 bases, leaving 8 bases not matched to a gene. CDR3 length: 16 amino acids. Germline-derived CDR1 and CDR2 are LNHNV and YYDKDF (reference sequence). CDR3 coding DNA: TGTGCCACCAGCGGACGGGACAGGGGGCTGGGAGATACGCAGTATTTT. It translates to CATSGRDRGLGDTQYF.

CDR3 coding DNA: TGTGCCAGCAGCTTAGCTGTTGGCGCTCCGCGGGCGTACGAGCAGTACTTC. Protein: CASSLAVGAPRAYEQYF. The J gene is TRBJ2-7, the V gene TRBV7-6, with D possibly being TRBD2 (5 bases). Per the germline V gene, CDR1 is SGHVS and CDR2 is FNYEAQ. There are 17 residues in the CDR3. V lost 0 bases, J lost 4 bases, and 19 bases lay in between.

This clone appeared a single time. Different DNA sequences within this sample yield the same CDR3. J is TRBJ2-3 and V is TRBV7-9; unclear D gene. Trimming left V 5 bases short and J 1 base short, with 4 bases between. Germline lookup yields CDR1 SEHNR and CDR2 FQNEAQ (reference sequence). CDR3 size: 12 residues. The CDR3 DNA reads as TGTGCCAGCAGCCTGGGCACAGATACGCAGTATTTT. Residues: CASSLGTDTQYF.

Concerning this clone itself: At one end the junction does not follow the germline gene, possibly because of a read error. V usage is TRBV29-1 and J usage is TRBJ1-1; D unclear. The CDR3 loop spans 17 amino acids. In germline, CDR1 is SQVTM, CDR2 ANQGSEA. DNA for the CDR3: TGCAGCGTTGATGGGGTCGGGAGCCCACAGTGGAACGCTGAAGCTTTCTTT. Translated: CSVDGVGSPQWNAEAFF.

The chain couples TRBV11-2 to TRBJ2-3; the D gene is possibly TRBD2 (5 bases). V lost 5 bases and J lost 6, with 18 bases in between. Germline values: CDR1 SGHAT, CDR2 FQNNGV. The CDR3 is 15 amino acids. The CDR3 spells CASSPHAGDGDTQYF. The CDR3, as DNA: TGTGCCAGCAGCCCCCATGCGGGCGATGGGGATACGCAGTATTTT.

CDR3 nucleotide sequence: TGTGCCAGCAGTACCGGGGCAGGGCGGGTCGACTATGGCTACACCTTC. Its protein is CASSTGAGRVDYGYTF. V gene TRBV2 combines with J gene TRBJ1-2; weak D call: TRBD1 (5 bases). V was pared by 5 bases and J by 3 bases, with 19 bases between. In germline, CDR1 is SNHLY, CDR2 FYNNEI. The CDR3 totals 16 residues.

This chain joins TRBV5-1 and TRBJ2-6; D possibly uses TRBD1 or TRBD2 (5 bases each). Germline-derived CDR1 and CDR2 are SGHRS and YFSETQ. The length of the CDR3 is 19 residues. V was cut by 4 bases and J by 2 bases, with 22 bases left in between. In DNA, the CDR3 is TGCGCCAGCAGCCCCGTTCGGGACCTCAACTTTCCTGGGGCCAACGTCCTGACTTTC. Its protein is CASSPVRDLNFPGANVLTF.

The table lists this clone with a count of one. The V call is TRBV5-4, the J call TRBJ2-5; D gene ambiguous. Germline V gene data show CDR1 as SGHNT and CDR2 as YYREEE (reference sequence). V was cut by 0 bases and J by 1 base, with 4 bases left in between. CDR3 length: 13 amino acids. In nucleotides, the CDR3 is TGTGCCAGCAGCTTGGAGTCCCAAGAGACCCAGTACTTC. It yields the protein CASSLESQETQYF. Looking up the rest from reference TRBV5-4 and TRBJ2-5 gives the full variable domain: ETGVTQSPTHLIKTRGQQVTLRCSSQSGHNTVSWYQQALGQGPQFIFQYYREEENGRGNFPPRFSGLQFPNYSSELNVNALELDDSALYLCASSLESQETQYFGPGTRLLVL.

CDR3 sequence reads: CASRPGQVHEQYF. The CDR3 DNA reads TGCGCCAGCCGACCGGGGCAAGTCCACGAGCAGTACTTC. The rearrangement uses TRBV5-1 and TRBJ2-7, with D perhaps TRBD1 or TRBD2 (5 bases each). Trimming shortened V by 7 bases and J by 5 bases, and 16 bases separated the two germline ends. The CDR3 has 13 amino acids. The germline V gene encodes CDR1 SGHRS and CDR2 YFSETQ.

This chain uses TRBV11-3 with TRBJ2-4, with TRBD2 identical over 11 bases. The germline gives CDR1 SGHNT, CDR2 YENEEA. This CDR3 is 20 amino acids long. The V and J ends lost 0 bases and 0 bases, in that order; junction bases with no gene match: 10. The CDR3 nucleotides read TGTGCCAGCAGCTTAGACCAACTGACTAGCGGGAATATAGCCAAAAACATTCAGTACTTC. It is translated as CASSLDQLTSGNIAKNIQYF.

The chain combines TRBV7-9 with TRBJ2-1, with D possibly called TRBD1 or TRBD2 (5 bases each). This CDR3 is built from 12 residues. Trimming removed 4 bases at V and 10 bases at J, with 11 bases between. Per the germline V gene, CDR1 is SEHNR and CDR2 is FQNEAQ (reference sequence). The CDR3 nucleotides read TGTGCCAGCAGCTCCGAAGGGACCGAGCAGTTCTTC. It is translated as CASSSEGTEQFF. The full variable domain, rest sourced from reference TRBV7-9 and TRBJ2-1, is DTGVSQNPRHKITKRGQNVTFRCDPISEHNRLYWYRQTLGQGPEFLTYFQNEAQLEKSRLLSDRFSAERPKGSFSTLEIQRTEQGDSAMYLCASSSEGTEQFFGPGTRLTVL.

This chain links TRBV25-1 with TRBJ2-2, with D unresolved. In germline, CDR1 is MGHDK, CDR2 SYGVNS. The CDR3 totals 11 residues. Trimming shortened V by 4 bases and J by 5 bases, and 2 bases separated the two germline ends. The DNA for the CDR3 is TGTGCCAGCAGTGTTACCGGGGAGCTGTTTTTT. This gives the protein CASSVTGELFF.